The clone carrying this T cell receptor (beta chain) was counted between two and nine times. The ends were cut back, 3 bases at V and 2 bases at J, with 17 bases in the middle. The CDR3 is 16 amino acids. Germline-derived CDR1 and CDR2 are SEHNR and FQNEAQ (reference sequence). These data originate in a study of T cells after yellow fever vaccination. TCRdb re-derived calls from the 5' RACE reads in MiXCR, one entry per CDR3 protein. Of a few hundred thousand distinct CDR3 sequences listed, 5.5% to 8.5% were seen once; the top ten hold 1.1%. The chain has TRBV7-9 and TRBJ2-7; the D is unclear. This material consisted of CD4+ T cells sorted from PBMCs, taken on the day of the yellow fever booster vaccination. The sequence was obtained from a man aged 25-45 years who received the YFV17D yellow fever vaccine. CDR3 in amino acids: CASSLGRGLGPYEQYF. CDR3 bases: TGTGCCAGCAGCTTGGGTCGAGGCTTGGGCCCCTACGAGCAGTACTTC.